Presented here are 21 T cell receptor beta chains from one specimen sequenced in a study of OX40 agonist ivuxolimab in advanced cancers. Sequencing was performed with immunoSEQ multiplex PCR; in TCRdb, only in-frame clones are kept and a portion is missing. The sample consists of around 7,700 clones, 86% of them appearing once. Sequenced here: CD4+ or CD8+ T cells sorted from blood, sampled in a trial of the OX40 agonist ivuxolimab. All receptors derive from an adult with an advanced solid tumor such as melanoma, head and neck, liver or kidney cancer.

This rearrangement joins TRBV28 to TRBJ2-7; TRBD2 matches at 7 bases. J gave up 1 base and V 5 bases, and 14 bases lay outside the gene matches. CDR1 is MDHEN, CDR2 SYDVKM, per germline. The CDR3 consists of 17 residues. CDR3 DNA: TGTGCCAGCAGTCCACCCCGGCCCCTGCGGGGGTCCTACGAGCAGTACTTC. Encoded protein: CASSPPRPLRGSYEQYF.

This clone was counted only a few times. The chain joins TRBV28 to TRBJ2-5, with a weak D call TRBD1 (6 bases). Between the trimmed V and J ends, which lost 4 bases and 2 bases, there was a span of 11 bases. CDR3 length: 14 residues. Germline lookup yields CDR1 MDHEN and CDR2 SYDVKM. CDR3 region: CASSSPDRQETQYF. The CDR3 nucleotides are TGTGCCAGCAGTTCCCCGGACAGACAAGAGACCCAGTACTTC.

In this sample, this clone turned up once. The CDR3 nucleotides read TGTGCCAGCAGCTCCTCGGCCTACAATGAGCAGTTCTTC. This codes for CASSSSAYNEQFF. V usage is TRBV7-3 and J usage is TRBJ2-1; D remains ambiguous. There are 13 residues in the CDR3. The germline gives CDR1 SGHTA, CDR2 FQGTGA. Trimming removed 4 bases at V and 2 bases at J, with 6 bases between.

This sequence joins TRBV11-1 and TRBJ2-7; D is possibly TRBD2 (6 bases). CDR1 and CDR2 (germline): SGHAT, FQDESV (reference sequence). Trimming took off 5 bases at V and 9 bases at J, with 17 bases between the two ends. This CDR3 is 13 amino acids long. This chain's CDR3 is CASSPAGPLGQYF. The CDR3 nucleotides read TGTGCCAGCAGCCCCGCGGGACCCCTGGGGCAGTACTTC.

The rearrangement uses TRBV28 and TRBJ1-2, with D unclear. V lost 2 bases to trimming and J lost 2 bases, with 9 bases between them. The CDR3 has 14 amino acids. CDR1 and CDR2 from the germline V gene are MDHEN and SYDVKM. The CDR3, as DNA: TGTGCCAGCAGTTTAGGCGGGCGCAACTATGGCTACACCTTC. It yields the protein CASSLGGRNYGYTF.

The genes are TRBV19 and TRBJ2-7, with TRBD1 as a possible D gene (6 bases). Germline lookup yields CDR1 LNHDA and CDR2 SQIVND (reference sequence). The CDR3 is made up of 15 amino acids. Trimming left V 6 bases short and J 3 bases short, with 18 bases between. CDR3 sequence: CASSPQGAGLYEQYF. CDR3 coding DNA: TGTGCCAGTAGCCCACAGGGCGCAGGTCTCTACGAGCAGTACTTC.

About this clone: Other DNA sequences from this sample encode an identical CDR3 as well. This chain links TRBV4-1 with TRBJ1-2; 9 bases match TRBD1. This CDR3 spans 14 amino acids. Germline V gene data show CDR1 as MGHRA and CDR2 as YSYEKL. V shed 5 bases, J shed 4 bases, and the junction held 5 bases outside the gene matches. The CDR3 protein is CASSYGTGSYGYTF. DNA for the CDR3: TGCGCCAGCAGCTATGGGACAGGGAGCTATGGCTACACCTTC.

This clone came up once. The chain employs TRBV6-5 and TRBJ2-2; D gene ambiguous. Germline V gene data show CDR1 as MNHEY and CDR2 as SVGAGI. This CDR3 has 16 residues. Trimming left V 0 bases short and J 5 bases short, with 13 bases between. CDR3 nucleotide sequence: TGTGCCAGCAGTTACTCCCGGGCCAGAAGAACCGGGGAGCTGTTTTTT. As protein: CASSYSRARRTGELFF.

V gene TRBV5-1 combines with J gene TRBJ1-6; D remains unclear. The V end was cut by 1 base, the J end by 7 bases, with 12 bases between. The CDR3 is 15 amino acids. In germline, CDR1 is SGHRS, CDR2 YFSETQ. The CDR3 loop reads CASSLQSGPNSPLHF. CDR3 coding DNA: TGCGCCAGCAGCTTGCAGTCCGGGCCGAATTCACCCCTCCACTTT. Full variable domain (rest looked up from reference TRBV5-1 and TRBJ1-6): KAGVTQTPRYLIKTRGQQVTLSCSPISGHRSVSWYQQTPGQGLQFLFEYFSETQRNKGNFPGRFSGRQFSNSRSEMNVSTLELGDSALYLCASSLQSGPNSPLHFGNGTRLTVT.

The chain uses TRBV30 and TRBJ2-1, with TRBD2 identical over 11 bases. Germline V lookup: CDR1 GTSNPN, CDR2 SVGIG (reference sequence). With V trimmed by 4 bases and J by 7 bases, 3 bases remained unmatched. There are 13 residues in the CDR3. CDR3 nucleotide sequence: TGTGCCTGGAAGTCTAGCGGGAGGAATGAGCAGTTCTTC. The encoded protein is CAWKSSGRNEQFF.

This chain joins TRBV7-2 and TRBJ1-3, with unresolved D. This CDR3 is built from 17 residues. The V gene's germline CDR1 is SGHTA and CDR2 FQGNSA. The ends were cut back, 1 base at V and 0 bases at J, with 13 bases in the middle. CDR3 in amino acids: CASSLVYPQNSGNTIYF. The CDR3 DNA follows: TGTGCCAGCAGCTTAGTTTATCCCCAAAACTCTGGAAACACCATATATTTT.

V is TRBV28 and J is TRBJ2-1, with 14 bases fitting TRBD2. The CDR3 loop spans 14 amino acids. Germline values: CDR1 MDHEN, CDR2 SYDVKM. The ends lost 3 bases at V and 15 bases at J; junction bases unmatched: 7. The CDR3 DNA sequence: TGTGCCAGCAGTTTGCCGGGGACTAGCGGGAGCCCGTTCTTC. Protein: CASSLPGTSGSPFF.

As concerns this clone: Other DNA sequences within the sample encode an identical CDR3. The gene calls are TRBV2 and TRBJ1-2; D might be TRBD1 (6 bases). Between the trimmed V and J ends, which lost 7 bases and 4 bases, there was a span of 10 bases. Germline assignment: CDR1 SNHLY and CDR2 FYNNEI. The CDR3 length is 12 residues. DNA of the CDR3: TGTGCCAGCAAGGGGGGAAGCTATGGCTACACCTTC. Protein: CASKGGSYGYTF.

The V call is TRBV29-1, the J call TRBJ2-3; 7 bases fit TRBD2. Per the germline V gene, CDR1 is SQVTM and CDR2 is ANQGSEA. The CDR3 totals 14 residues. V was clipped by 7 bases and J by 1 base; unmatched bases: 8. For the CDR3, the DNA is TGCAGCGGCAGTTCTAGCGGCCGCACAGATACGCAGTATTTT. Translation: CSGSSSGRTDTQYF.

V is TRBV5-8 and J is TRBJ2-5, with a tentative D call TRBD1 (5 bases). The germline V and J ends were trimmed by 4 bases and 0 bases, with 19 bases remaining between them. The CDR3 covers 17 residues. From germline, CDR1 is SGHTS and CDR2 YDEGEE. The CDR3 is CASSPGFSNQYQETQYF. CDR3 bases: TGTGCCAGCAGCCCAGGGTTTTCTAACCAGTACCAAGAGACCCAGTACTTC.

The gene calls are TRBV5-4 and TRBJ1-1; D remains unclear. Trimming cost V 5 bases and J 1 base, with 12 bases left between them. The V gene's germline CDR1 is SGHNT and CDR2 YYREEE (reference sequence). The CDR3 is made up of 14 amino acids. The CDR3 bases are TGTGCCAGCAGGACCGACCGACGGAACACTGAAGCTTTCTTT. This codes for CASRTDRRNTEAFF.

The genes are TRBV9 and TRBJ2-5; tentative D call: TRBD2 (5 bases). The CDR3 has 15 amino acids. Trimming took off 4 bases at V and 2 bases at J, with 15 bases between the two ends. Germline CDR1 reads SGDLS; CDR2 reads YYNGEE. In nucleotides, the CDR3 is TGTGCCAGCAGCCCGGGTTTCGGGGAGCAAGAGACCCAGTACTTC. Its protein product is CASSPGFGEQETQYF.

This clone was recorded only once. The chain employs TRBV7-9 and TRBJ1-4; perhaps TRBD1 as D (5 bases). Germline V gives CDR1 SEHNR, CDR2 FQNEAQ (reference sequence). V was clipped by 5 bases and J by 4 bases, with 14 bases between them. This CDR3 is built from 15 residues. This CDR3 is CASSPIGAGNEKLFF. CDR3 in DNA: TGTGCCAGCAGCCCTATAGGGGCCGGTAATGAAAAACTGTTTTTT.

V gene TRBV5-4 combines with J gene TRBJ1-6; unclear D gene. The CDR3 extends over 16 amino acids. Germline CDR1 and CDR2: SGHNT and YYREEE (reference sequence). The V end was cut by 4 bases, the J end by 7 bases, with 18 bases between. The DNA for the CDR3 is TGTGCCAGCAGCCTGGAGGCAGGCGTAATCAATTCACCCCTCCACTTT. Translation gives CASSLEAGVINSPLHF.

The CDR3 DNA sequence: TGTGCCAGCAGCTCCAGGGGGGGAAAAGAGAGCAATGAGCAGTTCTTC. It is translated as CASSSRGGKESNEQFF. The J gene is TRBJ2-1, the V gene TRBV9; D could derive from TRBD1 or TRBD2 (7 bases each). This CDR3 region has 16 residues. Trimming stripped 4 bases from V and 6 bases from J, with 20 bases between. Germline-derived CDR1 and CDR2 are SGDLS and YYNGEE.

The V call is TRBV7-2, the J call TRBJ2-7, with 9 bases identical to TRBD1. The CDR3 has 16 residues. Germline V gives CDR1 SGHTA, CDR2 FQGNSA. The V gene end was trimmed by 1 base and the J gene end by 3 bases; junction bases not matched to a gene: 7. CDR3 DNA sequence: TGTGCCAGCAGCTTAGGTAGGGGGACAGGGATCTACGAGCAGTACTTC. It encodes CASSLGRGTGIYEQYF.